This record looks at one T cell receptor (beta chain) sequence and its context. Its antigen has not been determined. No per-base quality is available; no much larger clone lies one base away. This specimen comes from a study of human T cells and chemical hapten exposure (dated by TCRdb to the early 2020s). In the study overall: For sensitization, 2% DPC in acetone was applied to a 2 cm by 2 cm area of upper inner arm skin. Throughout the study period of roughly 24 weeks, patients also received therapeutic DPC doses to the scalp every week. Patch testing on the upper back used Finn chambers containing 0.01% DPC, with scoring done after 6 days according to International Contact Dermatitis Research Group standards. Most of the patients in the cohort were female, and the cohort covered alopecia areata with under or over 50% scalp involvement, alopecia totalis and alopecia universalis. Libraries were combined into a pool for sequencing, and differences in TCR yield between samples came mainly from small differences in library volumes within the pool. The study tracked peripheral blood TCR repertoire changes in vivo during primary and secondary sensitization to the hapten diphenylcyclopropenone (DPC) in alopecia patients. Blood samples were taken from patients before sensitization (week 0) and at 2, 6 and about 24 weeks after DPC sensitization. Blood for TCR sequencing was provided by twenty-nine alopecia patients at one to four time points (pre-sensitization, 2, 6 and 24 weeks).

Interpreted using the paper, the time point label stands for: patch test 2, 6 weeks after DPC sensitization. According to the study, the label for this sample's treatment or condition signals: therapeutic diphenylcyclopropenone sensitization with weekly scalp DPC. Blood at each patch-test visit was drawn before the patch test was applied. Patients were considered eligible if aged 18 to 70, diagnosed with alopecia and deemed suitable for DPC therapy, and patients were excluded if pregnant. Total RNA was extracted from unfractionated whole blood collected in Tempus Blood RNA tubes. CDR1 and CDR2, per the germline V gene (reference sequence), are GTSNPN and SVGIG. V is cut by 2 bases and J by 10 bases, and the space between the germline ends is 15 bases. The CDR3 runs 13 amino acids, cysteine and phenylalanine included. The entry retains the CDR3 DNA only, 39 bases that are in frame from base 1. What the study reported, not specific to this receptor: Alopecia, a presumed autoimmune disease, was present in all patients, so the immune response of the patients might differ from that of healthy individuals. The number of TCRs above 1 in 1000 frequency did not change with DPC sensitization; there was no evidence of global repertoire structure alterations. Significantly more large CDR3 similarity clusters were formed by expanded TCRs than by pre-sensitization or healthy control sets, consistent with antigen-driven responses. After repeated subsampling, changes were observed in the strength of the expansion versus patch-test correlation and in the threshold at which the correlation became significant. Patch test score was positively correlated with the number of PT1 expanded TCRs, with significance at thresholds 8, 16 and 32 but not at 4.

Libraries were constructed by RACE. Reads for this sample came from a NextSeq 500. Library preparation attached unique molecular identifiers to individual cDNA molecules for quantitative, reproducible TCR counting. From each blood RNA sample, both TCR alpha and TCR beta chains were sequenced. The published analysis was carried out like this. A median of approximately 96,000 TCRs per sample was observed, with a range of about 23,224 to 750,000. The Decombinator software suite was used to annotate the V, J and CDR3 of the TCR reads. Every sample was subsampled to the same number of TCRs (28,000) for the PS versus PT1 abundance plots. TCRs were defined as expanded if absent before sensitization and observed at least eight times at the 2-week time point. TCRdb trimmed the raw reads at Q25, called clones with MiXCR and kept productive beta chains. All rows with the same CDR3 protein become a single entry with the most common DNA and genes. The authors' filters were not applied to this entry. The sample table lists about 110,000 distinct CDR3 sequences, about a tenth of them with a count of one. 3% to 4% of the sample is taken by the ten largest.

Recombination joined TRBV30 with TRBJ2-1; the D gene is tentatively TRBD1 or TRBD2, each matching 5 bases. The receptor comes from a woman aged 40 to 50 with alopecia areata. Some clones in this sample may be carry-over from other donors' samples. The sequences come from whole blood, collected in connection with sensitization to the hapten diphenylcyclopropenone (DPC). The CDR3 protein is CAWSRGRDNEQFF. In nucleotides, the sequence is TGTGCCTGGAGTCGGGGCAGGGATAACGAGCAGTTCTTC.